The T cell receptor beta chain described here comes from a study of early stage breast cancer tumors. From germline, CDR1 is SGDLS and CDR2 YYNGEE. The CDR3 totals 17 residues. V shed 0 bases and J 5 bases; nucleotides not matched to a gene: 11. On this clone itself: What it recognizes is unknown.

Findings of the study overall: Comparing each tissue with blood distinguished tumor from normal in most of the 16 patients.

Repertoires were generated with immunoSEQ multiplex PCR, while TCRdb's copy carries only in-frame clones and drops some. The table lists about 9,900 clones, 64% of them singletons. The rearrangement uses TRBV9 and TRBJ1-3; 7 bases line up with TRBD1. Sequenced material: breast tumor tissue. The receptor was derived from a person in their sixties with breast cancer. CDR3 region: CASSVGDSGWYRNTIYF. The CDR3 DNA reads as TGTGCCAGCAGCGTAGGGGACAGCGGGTGGTACAGAAACACCATATATTTT.